This T cell receptor beta chain is from a study of T cells after yellow fever vaccination. Findings of the study overall: The bulk population could contribute abundant contaminating clonotypes to FACS-sorted repertoires. Booster sampling recovered most clones from primary vaccination (96% CD4, approximately 90% CD8).

Via MiXCR, TCRdb re-called the 5' RACE reads, giving one row per CDR3 protein. This sample has around 230,000 distinct CDR3 sequences; roughly 6.8% occur once, and the top ten carry about 0.95%. A word on this clonotype: Antigen: not known.

The specimen comprised CD4+ T cells sorted from PBMCs, sampled on the day of the yellow fever booster vaccination. The receptor's source is a man in his thirties or forties who received the YFV17D yellow fever vaccine.

CDR3 sequence reads: CASSPRRERGGTGELFF. Here the CDR3 DNA reads TGTGCCAGCAGCCCCCGGAGGGAAAGGGGCGGCACCGGGGAGCTGTTTTTT. This sequence joins TRBV11-2 and TRBJ2-2; possible D gene TRBD2, 6 bases. Germline V gives CDR1 SGHAT, CDR2 FQNNGV. The CDR3 length is 17 residues. V lost 5 bases and J lost 4, with 20 bases in between. The variable domain in full, completed from reference TRBV11-2 and TRBJ2-2, reads EAGVAQSPRYKIIEKRQSVAFWCNPISGHATLYWYQQILGQGPKLLIQFQNNGVVDDSQLPKDRFSAERLKGVDSTLKIQPAKLEDSAVYLCASSPRRERGGTGELFFGEGSRLTVL.